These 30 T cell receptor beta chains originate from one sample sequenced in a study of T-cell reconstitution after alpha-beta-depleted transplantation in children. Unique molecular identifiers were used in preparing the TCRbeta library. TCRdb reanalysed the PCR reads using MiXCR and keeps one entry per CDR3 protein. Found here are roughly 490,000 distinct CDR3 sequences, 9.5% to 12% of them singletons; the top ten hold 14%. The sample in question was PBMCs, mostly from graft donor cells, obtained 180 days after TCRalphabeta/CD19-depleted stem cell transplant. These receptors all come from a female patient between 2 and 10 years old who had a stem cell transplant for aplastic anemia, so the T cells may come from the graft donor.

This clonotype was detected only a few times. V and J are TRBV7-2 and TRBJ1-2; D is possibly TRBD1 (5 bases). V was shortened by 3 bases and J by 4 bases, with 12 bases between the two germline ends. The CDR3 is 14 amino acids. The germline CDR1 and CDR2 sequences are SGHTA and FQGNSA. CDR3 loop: CASSLGPSSYGYTF. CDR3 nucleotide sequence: TGTGCCAGCAGCTTGGGGCCGTCTTCCTATGGCTACACCTTC.

The DNA for the CDR3 is TGCAGTGCGCCGGACAGCGGGCGTACCGGGAAACTGTTTTTT. Amino acids: CSAPDSGRTGKLFF. The rearrangement uses TRBV20-1 and TRBJ1-4; D possibly corresponds to TRBD1 (6 bases). Trimming removed 6 bases from V and 11 bases from J, with 22 bases in between. The CDR3 loop spans 14 amino acids. The germline CDR1 and CDR2 sequences are DFQATT and SNEGSKA (reference sequence).

CDR3 residues: CASSQTGAYTF. The CDR3 DNA reads TGTGCCAGCAGCCAAACAGGGGCGTACACCTTC. The V call is TRBV3-1, the J call TRBJ1-2, with 7 bases aligning to TRBD1. V was pared by 2 bases and J by 11 bases, with 2 bases of the junction left unmatched. This CDR3 is 11 amino acids long. The germline V gene has CDR1 LGHDT and CDR2 YNNKEL (reference sequence).

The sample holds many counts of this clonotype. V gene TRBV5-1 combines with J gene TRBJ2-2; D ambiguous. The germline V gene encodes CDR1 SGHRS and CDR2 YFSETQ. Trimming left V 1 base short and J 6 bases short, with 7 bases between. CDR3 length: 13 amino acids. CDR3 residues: CASSLYRPGELFF. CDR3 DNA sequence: TGCGCCAGCAGCTTGTACCGGCCCGGGGAGCTGTTTTTT.

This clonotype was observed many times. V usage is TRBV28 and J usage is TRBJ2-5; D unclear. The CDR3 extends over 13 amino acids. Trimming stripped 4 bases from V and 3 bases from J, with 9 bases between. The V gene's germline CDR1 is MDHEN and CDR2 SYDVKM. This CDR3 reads CASSSPLEETQYF. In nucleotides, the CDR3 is TGTGCCAGCAGTTCCCCTTTAGAAGAGACCCAGTACTTC.

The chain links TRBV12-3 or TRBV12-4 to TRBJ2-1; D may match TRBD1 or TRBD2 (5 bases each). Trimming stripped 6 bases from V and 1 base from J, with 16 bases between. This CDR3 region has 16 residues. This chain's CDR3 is CASSLTGTPSYNEQFF. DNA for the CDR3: TGTGCCAGCAGCCTAACCGGGACCCCGTCCTACAATGAGCAGTTCTTC.

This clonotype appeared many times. This chain's CDR3 is CSAPRTSGSPYEQYF. In nucleotides, the CDR3 is TGCAGTGCTCCTCGTACTAGCGGGTCGCCCTACGAGCAGTACTTC. The gene calls are TRBV20-1 and TRBJ2-7; 9 nucleotides match TRBD2. The germline gives CDR1 DFQATT, CDR2 SNEGSKA (reference sequence). The CDR3 has 15 residues. Trimming took 5 bases from V and 2 from J; bases not matched to a gene: 10.

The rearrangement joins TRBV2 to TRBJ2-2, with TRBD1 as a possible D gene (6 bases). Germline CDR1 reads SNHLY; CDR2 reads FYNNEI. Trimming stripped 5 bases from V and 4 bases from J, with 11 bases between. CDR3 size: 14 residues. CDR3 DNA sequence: TGTGCCAGCAGTTGGGGGCAGGGCACCGGGGAGCTGTTTTTT. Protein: CASSWGQGTGELFF.

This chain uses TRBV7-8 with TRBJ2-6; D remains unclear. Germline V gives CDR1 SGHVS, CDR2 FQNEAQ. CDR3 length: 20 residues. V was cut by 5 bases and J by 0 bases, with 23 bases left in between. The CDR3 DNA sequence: TGTGCCAGCAGCCTAAGCTACGGAACTCCAGCCCGCTCTGGGGCCAACGTCCTGACTTTC. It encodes CASSLSYGTPARSGANVLTF. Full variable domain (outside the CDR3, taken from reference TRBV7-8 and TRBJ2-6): GAGVSQSPRYKVAKRGQDVALRCDPISGHVSLFWYQQALGQGPEFLTYFQNEAQLDKSGLPSDRFFAERPEGSVSTLKIQRTQQEDSAVYLCASSLSYGTPARSGANVLTFGAGSRLTVL.

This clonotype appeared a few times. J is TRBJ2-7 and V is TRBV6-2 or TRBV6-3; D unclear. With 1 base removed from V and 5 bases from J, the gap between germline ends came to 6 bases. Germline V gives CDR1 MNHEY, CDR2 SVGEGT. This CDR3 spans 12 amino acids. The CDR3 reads CASSYYKDEQYF. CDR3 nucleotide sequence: TGTGCCAGCAGTTACTATAAGGACGAGCAGTACTTC.

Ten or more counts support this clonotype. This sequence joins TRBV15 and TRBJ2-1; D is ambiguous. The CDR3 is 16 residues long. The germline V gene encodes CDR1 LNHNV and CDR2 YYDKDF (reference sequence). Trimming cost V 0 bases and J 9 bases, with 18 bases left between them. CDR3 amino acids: CATSRDLGYLTGEQFF. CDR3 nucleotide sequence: TGTGCCACCAGCAGAGATTTGGGGTACCTTACCGGTGAGCAGTTCTTC.

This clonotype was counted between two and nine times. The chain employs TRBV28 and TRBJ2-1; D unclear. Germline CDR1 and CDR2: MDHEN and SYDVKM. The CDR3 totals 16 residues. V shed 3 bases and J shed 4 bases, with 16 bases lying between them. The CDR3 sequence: CASSFLRPTPYNEQFF. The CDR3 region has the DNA TGTGCCAGCAGTTTCTTGCGGCCAACACCTTACAATGAGCAGTTCTTC.

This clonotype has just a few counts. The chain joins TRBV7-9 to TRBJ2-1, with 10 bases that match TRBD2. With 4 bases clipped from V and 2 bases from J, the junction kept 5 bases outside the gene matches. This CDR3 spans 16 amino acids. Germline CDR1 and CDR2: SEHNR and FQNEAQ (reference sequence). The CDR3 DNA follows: TGTGCCAGCAGCTCATCGGGACTAGCGACCTACAATGAGCAGTTCTTC. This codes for CASSSSGLATYNEQFF.

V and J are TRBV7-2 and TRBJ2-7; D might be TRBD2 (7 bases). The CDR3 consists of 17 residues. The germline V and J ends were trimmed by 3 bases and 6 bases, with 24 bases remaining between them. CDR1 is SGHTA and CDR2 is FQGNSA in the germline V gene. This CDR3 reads CASSFTVSWEGECEQYF. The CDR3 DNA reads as TGTGCCAGCAGCTTTACCGTATCATGGGAGGGGGAATGCGAGCAGTACTTC. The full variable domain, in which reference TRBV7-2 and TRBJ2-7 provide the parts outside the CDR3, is GAGVSQSPSNKVTEKGKDVELRCDPISGHTALYWYRQSLGQGLEFLIYFQGNSAPDKSGLPSDRFSAERTGGSVSTLTIQRTQQEDSAVYLCASSFTVSWEGECEQYFGPGTRLTVT.

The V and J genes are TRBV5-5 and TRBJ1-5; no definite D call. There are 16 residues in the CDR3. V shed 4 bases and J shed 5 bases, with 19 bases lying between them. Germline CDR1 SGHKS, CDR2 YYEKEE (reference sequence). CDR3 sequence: CASSLATPDVHQPQHF. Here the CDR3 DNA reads TGTGCCAGCAGCCTGGCTACCCCTGACGTACATCAGCCCCAGCATTTT. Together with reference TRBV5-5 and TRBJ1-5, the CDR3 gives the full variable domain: DAGVTQSPTHLIKTRGQQVTLRCSPISGHKSVSWYQQVLGQGPQFIFQYYEKEERGRGNFPDRFSARQFPNYSSELNVNALLLGDSALYLCASSLATPDVHQPQHFGDGTRLSIL.

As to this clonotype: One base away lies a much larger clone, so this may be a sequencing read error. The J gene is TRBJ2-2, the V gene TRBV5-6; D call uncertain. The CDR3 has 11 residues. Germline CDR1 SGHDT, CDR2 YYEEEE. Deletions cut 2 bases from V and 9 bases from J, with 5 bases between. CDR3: CASSLPWELFF. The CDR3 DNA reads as TGTGCCAGCAGCTTACCCTGGGAGCTGTTTTTT.

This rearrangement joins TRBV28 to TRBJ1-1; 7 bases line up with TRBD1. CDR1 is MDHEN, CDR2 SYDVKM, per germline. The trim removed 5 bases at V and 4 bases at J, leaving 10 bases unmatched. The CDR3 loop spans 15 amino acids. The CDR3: CASSPPDRDSTEAFF. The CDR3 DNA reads TGTGCCAGCAGTCCCCCCGACAGGGACAGCACTGAAGCTTTCTTT.

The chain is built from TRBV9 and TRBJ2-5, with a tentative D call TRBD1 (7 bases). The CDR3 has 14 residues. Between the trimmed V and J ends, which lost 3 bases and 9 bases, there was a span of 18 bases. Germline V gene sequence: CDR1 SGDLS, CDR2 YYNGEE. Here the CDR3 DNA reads TGTGCCAGCAGCGGAACAGGGGAGGACCGTGCCCAGTACTTC. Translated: CASSGTGEDRAQYF.

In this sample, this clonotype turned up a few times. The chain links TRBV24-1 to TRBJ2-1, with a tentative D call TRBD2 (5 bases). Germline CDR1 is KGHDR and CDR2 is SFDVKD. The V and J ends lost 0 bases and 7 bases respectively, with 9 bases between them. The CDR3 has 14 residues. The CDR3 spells CATSDLFSGNEQFF. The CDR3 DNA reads TGTGCCACCAGTGATTTGTTCTCGGGGAATGAGCAGTTCTTC.

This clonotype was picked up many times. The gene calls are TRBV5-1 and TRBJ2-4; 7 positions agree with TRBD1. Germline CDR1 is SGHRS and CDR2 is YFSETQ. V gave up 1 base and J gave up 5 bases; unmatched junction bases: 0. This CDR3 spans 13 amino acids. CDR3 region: CASSLQGENIQYF. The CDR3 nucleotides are TGCGCCAGCAGCTTGCAGGGGGAAAACATTCAGTACTTC.

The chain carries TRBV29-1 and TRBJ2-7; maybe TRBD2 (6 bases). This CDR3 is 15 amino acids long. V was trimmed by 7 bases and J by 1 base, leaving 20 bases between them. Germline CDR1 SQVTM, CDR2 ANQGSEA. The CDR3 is CSAKRLLASSYEQYF. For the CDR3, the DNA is TGCAGCGCTAAACGGCTACTAGCCTCTTCCTACGAGCAGTACTTC.

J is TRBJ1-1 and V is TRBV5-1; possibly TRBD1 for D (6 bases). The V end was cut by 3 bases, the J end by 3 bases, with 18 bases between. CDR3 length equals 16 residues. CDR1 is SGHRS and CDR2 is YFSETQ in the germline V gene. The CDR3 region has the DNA TGCGCCAGCAGCTCCTTTGTCCGGGGGCTGGACACTGAAGCTTTCTTT. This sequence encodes CASSSFVRGLDTEAFF.

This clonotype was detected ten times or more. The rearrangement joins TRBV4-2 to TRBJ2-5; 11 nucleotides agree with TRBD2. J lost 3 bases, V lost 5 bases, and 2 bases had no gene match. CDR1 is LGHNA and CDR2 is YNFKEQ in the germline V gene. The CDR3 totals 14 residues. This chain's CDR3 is CASSELAGEETQYF. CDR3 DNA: TGTGCCAGCAGCGAACTAGCGGGGGAAGAGACCCAGTACTTC.

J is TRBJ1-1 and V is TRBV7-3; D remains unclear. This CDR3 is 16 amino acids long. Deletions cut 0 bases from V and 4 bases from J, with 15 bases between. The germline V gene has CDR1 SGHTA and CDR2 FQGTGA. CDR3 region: CASSLTPVRPGTEAFF. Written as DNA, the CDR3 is TGTGCCAGCAGCTTAACGCCCGTGAGGCCGGGCACTGAAGCTTTCTTT.

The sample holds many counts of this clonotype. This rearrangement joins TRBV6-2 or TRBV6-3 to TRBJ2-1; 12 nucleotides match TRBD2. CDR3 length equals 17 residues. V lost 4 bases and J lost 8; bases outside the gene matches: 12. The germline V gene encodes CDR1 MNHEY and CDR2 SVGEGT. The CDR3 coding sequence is TGTGCCAGCAGTTCCCGCCCGCCGGGACTAGCGGGCCATGAGCAGTTCTTC. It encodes CASSSRPPGLAGHEQFF.

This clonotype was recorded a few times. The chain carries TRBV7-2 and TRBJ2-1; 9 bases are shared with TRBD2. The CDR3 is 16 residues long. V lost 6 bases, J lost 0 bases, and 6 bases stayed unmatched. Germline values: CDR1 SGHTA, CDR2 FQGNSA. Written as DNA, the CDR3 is TGTGCCAGCAGATCTAGCGGGACCCCCTCCTACAATGAGCAGTTCTTC. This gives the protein CASRSSGTPSYNEQFF. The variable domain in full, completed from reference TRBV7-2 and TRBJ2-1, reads GAGVSQSPSNKVTEKGKDVELRCDPISGHTALYWYRQSLGQGLEFLIYFQGNSAPDKSGLPSDRFSAERTGGSVSTLTIQRTQQEDSAVYLCASRSSGTPSYNEQFFGPGTRLTVL.

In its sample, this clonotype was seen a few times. The CDR3 spells CASSWGGQGHLGYTF. In nucleotides, the CDR3 is TGTGCCAGCAGCTGGGGGGGGCAGGGACATCTTGGCTACACCTTC. The rearrangement joins TRBV7-8 to TRBJ1-2, with a possible D match to TRBD1 (6 bases). Germline CDR1 and CDR2: SGHVS and FQNEAQ. The CDR3 extends over 15 amino acids. The V and J ends lost 4 bases and 7 bases respectively, with 19 bases between them.

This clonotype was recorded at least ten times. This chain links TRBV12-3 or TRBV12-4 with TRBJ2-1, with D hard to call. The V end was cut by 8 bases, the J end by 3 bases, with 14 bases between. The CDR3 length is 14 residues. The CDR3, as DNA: TGTGCCAGCCAAGACCCCGGTAACTACAATGAGCAGTTCTTC. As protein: CASQDPGNYNEQFF.

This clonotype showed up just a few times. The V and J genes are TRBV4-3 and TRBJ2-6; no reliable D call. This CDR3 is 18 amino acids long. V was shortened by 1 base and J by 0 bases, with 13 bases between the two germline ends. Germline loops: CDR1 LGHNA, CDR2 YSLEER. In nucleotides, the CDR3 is TGCGCCAGCAGCCAAGGATGGACCGCCAGCTCTGGGGCCAACGTCCTGACTTTC. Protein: CASSQGWTASSGANVLTF.

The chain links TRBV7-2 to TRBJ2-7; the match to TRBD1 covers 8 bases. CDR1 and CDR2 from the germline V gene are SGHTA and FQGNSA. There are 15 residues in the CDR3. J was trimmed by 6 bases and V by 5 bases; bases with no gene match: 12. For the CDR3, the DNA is TGTGCCAGCAGCCCCGTAGGCAGGGGGCGCGGCGAGCAGTACTTC. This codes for CASSPVGRGRGEQYF. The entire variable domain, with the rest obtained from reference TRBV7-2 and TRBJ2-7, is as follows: GAGVSQSPSNKVTEKGKDVELRCDPISGHTALYWYRQSLGQGLEFLIYFQGNSAPDKSGLPSDRFSAERTGGSVSTLTIQRTQQEDSAVYLCASSPVGRGRGEQYFGPGTRLTVT.